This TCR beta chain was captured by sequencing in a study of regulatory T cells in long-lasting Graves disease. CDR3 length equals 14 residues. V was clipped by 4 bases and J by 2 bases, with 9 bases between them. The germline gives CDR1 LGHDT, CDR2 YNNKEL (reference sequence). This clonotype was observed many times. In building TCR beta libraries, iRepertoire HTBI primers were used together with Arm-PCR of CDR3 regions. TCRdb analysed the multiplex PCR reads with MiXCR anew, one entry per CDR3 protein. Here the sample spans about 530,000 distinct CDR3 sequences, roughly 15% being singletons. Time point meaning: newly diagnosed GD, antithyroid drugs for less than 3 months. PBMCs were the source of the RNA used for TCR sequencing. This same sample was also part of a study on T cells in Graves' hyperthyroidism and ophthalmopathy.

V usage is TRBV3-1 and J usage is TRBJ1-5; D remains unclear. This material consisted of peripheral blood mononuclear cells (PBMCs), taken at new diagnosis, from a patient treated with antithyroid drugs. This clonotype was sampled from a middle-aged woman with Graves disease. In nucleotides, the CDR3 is TGTGCCAGCAGCCTAGGTAGTGGCAATCAGCCCCAGCATTTT. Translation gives CASSLGSGNQPQHF.